This T cell receptor (beta chain) was identified in a study of kidney transplant recipient with SARS-CoV-2 infection. Notes on this clonotype: This sequence may be a read error, since a much larger clone differs from it by one base.

TCRdb itself ran the reads through MiXCR, one entry per CDR3 protein. The sample lists about 240,000 distinct CDR3 sequences; less than 35% were seen once. This CDR3 region has 17 residues. Germline-derived CDR1 and CDR2 are SGHAT and FQNNGV. The gene calls are TRBV11-2 and TRBJ1-2, with unresolved D. Here the sequenced sample was a blood sample, taken at baseline and between days 110 and 120 from a kidney transplant recipient. The receptor comes from a young adult male patient who had COVID-19 and was a kidney transplant recipient. The graft donor may be the source of some T cells. The DNA of the CDR3 is TGTGCCGGCAGCGTAGCGATAACAAGCAGAAAGACCTATGGCTACACCTTC. Encoded protein: CAGSVAITSRKTYGYTF.